These 13 T cell receptor beta chains were all obtained from the same sample, sequenced in a study of T cells in Graves' hyperthyroidism and ophthalmopathy. RNA transcripts were the template for amplifying TCR beta CDR3 regions. RT-PCR in the first round (using the HTBI primer set) targeted the TCR CDR3. One entry per CDR3 protein, called by TCRdb with MiXCR from the multiplex PCR reads. The repertoire holds 340,000 or so distinct CDR3 sequences, with around 20% as singletons. Source material: blood. All receptors come from a woman aged 50 to 65 with Graves' hyperthyroidism.

Of note for this clonotype: The CDR3 carries no conserved terminal phenylalanine or tryptophan, so it likely arises from a read error. The chain combines TRBV12-3 or TRBV12-4 with TRBJ1-2, with D maybe TRBD1 (5 bases). Trimming removed 4 bases from V and 4 bases from J, with 10 bases in between. CDR3 size: 13 residues. The CDR3 here is CASSSDGAYGYTL. The CDR3 DNA sequence: TGTGCCAGCAGTTCGGACGGGGCCTATGGCTACACCCTC.

In this sample, this clonotype turned up many times. The V and J genes are TRBV18 and TRBJ1-1; a possible D gene is TRBD1 (6 bases). The length of the CDR3 is 13 residues. Germline CDR1 reads KGHSH; CDR2 reads LQKENI. V was clipped by 6 bases and J by 7 bases, with 15 bases between them. CDR3 protein: CASSPRQGLEAFF. CDR3 DNA: TGTGCCAGCTCCCCCCGGCAGGGGCTTGAAGCTTTCTTT.

This clonotype was seen at least ten times. This rearrangement joins TRBV30 to TRBJ1-1; no clear D gene. V lost 4 bases to trimming and J lost 6 bases, with 15 bases between them. Germline V gene sequence: CDR1 GTSNPN, CDR2 SVGIG (reference sequence). There are 13 residues in the CDR3. CDR3 DNA sequence: TGTGCCTGGACGGTTGGTTTTGGCGCTGAAGCTTTCTTT. The encoded protein is CAWTVGFGAEAFF.

This clonotype was observed a few times. The J gene is TRBJ2-2, the V gene TRBV9; tentatively, D is TRBD1 (5 bases). V lost 3 bases and J lost 4, with 13 bases in between. The CDR3 has 15 residues. From germline, CDR1 is SGDLS and CDR2 YYNGEE. The CDR3 DNA follows: TGTGCCAGCAGCGCCCGGCAGGGCGTCACCGGGGAGCTGTTTTTT. The encoded protein is CASSARQGVTGELFF.

Remarks on this clonotype: A clone one base away is much larger, so this may be a read error. The CDR3 does not close with the conserved phenylalanine or tryptophan, likely indicating a read error. The chain employs TRBV15 and TRBJ2-5; 11 nucleotides agree with TRBD1. V trimming: 5 bases; J trimming: 5 bases; junction bases outside the gene matches: 4. Germline V gene data show CDR1 as LNHNV and CDR2 as YYDKDF (reference sequence). This CDR3 spans 14 amino acids. The CDR3 region is CATSYGTGGETQYL. The CDR3 nucleotides read TGTGCCACCAGCTACGGGACAGGGGGGGAGACCCAGTACCTC.

This clonotype was observed at least ten times. V usage is TRBV5-8 and J usage is TRBJ1-5; D perhaps matches TRBD1 (5 bases). This CDR3 has 15 amino acids. V was pared by 8 bases and J by 3 bases, with 18 bases between. The V gene's germline CDR1 is SGHTS and CDR2 YDEGEE. The DNA of the CDR3 is TGTGCCAGTAACGCAGGAGGGACCTACAATCAGCCCCAGCATTTT. This sequence encodes CASNAGGTYNQPQHF.

The gene calls are TRBV6-1 and TRBJ1-5; D remains ambiguous. Germline CDR1 and CDR2: MNHNS and SASEGT. V lost 5 bases to trimming and J lost 4 bases, with 6 bases between them. The CDR3 contains 12 residues. The CDR3 reads CASSSINQPQHF. In nucleotides, the CDR3 is TGTGCCAGCAGTTCCATTAATCAGCCCCAGCATTTT.

Many counts were recorded for this clonotype. The chain carries TRBV27 and TRBJ2-5, with D perhaps matching TRBD2 (6 bases). Trimming left V 2 bases short and J 4 bases short, with 11 bases between. Germline V CDR1 and CDR2: MNHEY, SMNVEV (reference sequence). This CDR3 contains 14 residues. CDR3 loop: CASSLGWRGETQYF. CDR3 bases: TGTGCCAGCAGTTTAGGATGGAGGGGAGAGACCCAGTACTTC.

This clonotype showed up many times. CDR3 region: CASSEMGASSYEQYF. The CDR3 nucleotides read TGTGCCAGCAGTGAAATGGGGGCCAGCTCCTACGAGCAGTACTTC. The rearrangement links TRBV2 to TRBJ2-7, with D possibly TRBD1 on 6 matching bases. The germline CDR1 and CDR2 sequences are SNHLY and FYNNEI. V shed 2 bases and J shed 0 bases, with 11 bases lying between them. CDR3 size: 15 residues.

The J gene is TRBJ2-7, the V gene TRBV2; D unclear. From germline, CDR1 is SNHLY and CDR2 FYNNEI. V dropped 10 bases and J dropped 3 bases, with 10 bases sitting between them. This CDR3 is built from 11 residues. The CDR3 nucleotides are TGTGCCACCGTTGGGATCTACGAGCAGTACTTC. Translated, it gives CATVGIYEQYF.

Ten or more counts support this clonotype. The chain combines TRBV30 with TRBJ1-5; D is perhaps TRBD1 (5 bases). Germline CDR1 is GTSNPN and CDR2 is SVGIG (reference sequence). This CDR3 spans 13 amino acids. V was cut by 4 bases and J by 3 bases, with 10 bases left in between. This CDR3 reads CAWKTADNQPQHF. DNA for the CDR3: TGTGCCTGGAAGACAGCTGACAATCAGCCCCAGCATTTT.

There are a few counts of this clonotype. This rearrangement joins TRBV11-2 to TRBJ1-1, with unresolved D. CDR3 length: 14 residues. Per the germline V gene, CDR1 is SGHAT and CDR2 is FQNNGV. V lost 0 bases to trimming and J lost 4 bases, with 9 bases between them. The CDR3 spells CASSLDGVSTEAFF. CDR3 DNA: TGTGCCAGCAGCTTAGATGGGGTGAGCACTGAAGCTTTCTTT.

This clonotype was detected ten times or more. The chain joins TRBV7-9 to TRBJ2-5; D is possibly TRBD2 (5 bases). V lost 2 bases and J 1 base, leaving 11 bases between the germline ends. The CDR3 runs 15 residues. CDR1 is SEHNR, CDR2 FQNEAQ, per germline (reference sequence). This CDR3 is CASSLNRGSQETQYF. CDR3 in DNA: TGTGCCAGCAGCTTAAACCGGGGAAGCCAAGAGACCCAGTACTTC.